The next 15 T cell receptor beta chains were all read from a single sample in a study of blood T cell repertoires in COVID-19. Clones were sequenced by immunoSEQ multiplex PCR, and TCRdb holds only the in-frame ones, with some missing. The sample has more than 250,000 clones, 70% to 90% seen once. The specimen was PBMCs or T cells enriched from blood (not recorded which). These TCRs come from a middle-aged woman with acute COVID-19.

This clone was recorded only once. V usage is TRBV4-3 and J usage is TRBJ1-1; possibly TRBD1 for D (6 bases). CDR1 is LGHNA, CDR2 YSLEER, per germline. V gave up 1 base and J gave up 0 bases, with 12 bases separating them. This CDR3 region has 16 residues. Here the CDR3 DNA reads TGCGCCAGCAGCCAAGGCGGGGGGGGCCTGAACACTGAAGCTTTCTTT. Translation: CASSQGGGGLNTEAFF.

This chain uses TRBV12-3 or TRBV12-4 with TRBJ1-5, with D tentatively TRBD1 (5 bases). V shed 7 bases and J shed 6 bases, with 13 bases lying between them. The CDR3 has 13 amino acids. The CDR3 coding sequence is TGTGCCAGCAACCACAGGTGGGGTCAGCCCCAGCATTTT. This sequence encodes CASNHRWGQPQHF.

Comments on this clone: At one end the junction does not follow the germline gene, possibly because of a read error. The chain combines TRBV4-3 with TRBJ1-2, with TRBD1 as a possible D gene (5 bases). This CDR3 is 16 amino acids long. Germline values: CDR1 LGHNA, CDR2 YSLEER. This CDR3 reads CASSPRVGAWGPQRRF. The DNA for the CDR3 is TGCGCCAGCAGCCCGCGAGTTGGGGCTTGGGGCCCTCAACGAAGATTC.

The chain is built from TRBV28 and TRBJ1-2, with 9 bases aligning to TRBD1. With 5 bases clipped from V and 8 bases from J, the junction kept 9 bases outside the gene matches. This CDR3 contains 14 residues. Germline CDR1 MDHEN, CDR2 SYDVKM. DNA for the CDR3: TGTGCCAGCAGTCCCCAGGGACAGGGTGGGGGCTACACCTTC. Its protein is CASSPQGQGGGYTF.

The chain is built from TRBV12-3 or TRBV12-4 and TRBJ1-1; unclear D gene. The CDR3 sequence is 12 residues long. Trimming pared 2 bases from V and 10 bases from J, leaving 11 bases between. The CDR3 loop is CASSLNGDRAFF. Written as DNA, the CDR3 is TGTGCCAGCAGTTTAAACGGGGATCGAGCTTTCTTT.

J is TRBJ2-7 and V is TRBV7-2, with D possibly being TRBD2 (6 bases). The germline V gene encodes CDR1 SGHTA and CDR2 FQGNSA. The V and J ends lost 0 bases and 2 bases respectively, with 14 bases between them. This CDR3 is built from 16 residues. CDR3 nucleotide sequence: TGTGCCAGCAGCTTAGCGGGGGGACCGATCGCCTACGAGCAGTACGTC. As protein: CASSLAGGPIAYEQYV.

The CDR3 protein is CASNPTGANTGELFF. CDR3 sequence (DNA): TGCGCCAGCAACCCGACTGGCGCTAACACCGGGGAGCTGTTTTTT. This sequence joins TRBV5-1 and TRBJ2-2, with D unclear. The CDR3 is 15 residues long. The germline V gene has CDR1 SGHRS and CDR2 YFSETQ. V gave up 6 bases and J gave up 2 bases, with 14 bases separating them.

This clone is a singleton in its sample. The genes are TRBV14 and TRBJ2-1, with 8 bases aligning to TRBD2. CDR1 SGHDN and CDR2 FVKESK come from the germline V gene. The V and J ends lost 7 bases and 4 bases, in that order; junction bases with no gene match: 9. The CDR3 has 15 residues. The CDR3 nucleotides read TGTGCCAGCAACTCGGGAGGGCCCCTGTACAATGAGCAGTTCTTC. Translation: CASNSGGPLYNEQFF.

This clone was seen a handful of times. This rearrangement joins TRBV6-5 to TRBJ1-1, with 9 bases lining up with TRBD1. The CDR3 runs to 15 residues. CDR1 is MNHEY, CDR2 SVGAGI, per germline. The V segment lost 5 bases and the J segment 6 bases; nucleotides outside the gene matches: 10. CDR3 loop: CASSPIHTGGPEAFF. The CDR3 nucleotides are TGTGCCAGCAGTCCTATCCACACAGGGGGCCCTGAAGCTTTCTTT.

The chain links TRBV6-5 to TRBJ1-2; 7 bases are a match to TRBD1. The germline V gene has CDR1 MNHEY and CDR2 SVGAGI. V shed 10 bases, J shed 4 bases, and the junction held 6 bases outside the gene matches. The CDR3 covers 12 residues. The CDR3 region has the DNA TGTGCCACCAGAACAGGGGTCTATGGCTACACCTTC. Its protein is CATRTGVYGYTF.

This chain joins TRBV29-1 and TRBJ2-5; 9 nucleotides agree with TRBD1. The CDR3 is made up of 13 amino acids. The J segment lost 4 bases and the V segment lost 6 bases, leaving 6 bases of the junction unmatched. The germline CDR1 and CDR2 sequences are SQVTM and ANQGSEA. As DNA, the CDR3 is TGCAGCGTGAAGGGACAGGGATTAGAGACCCAGTACTTC. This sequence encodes CSVKGQGLETQYF.

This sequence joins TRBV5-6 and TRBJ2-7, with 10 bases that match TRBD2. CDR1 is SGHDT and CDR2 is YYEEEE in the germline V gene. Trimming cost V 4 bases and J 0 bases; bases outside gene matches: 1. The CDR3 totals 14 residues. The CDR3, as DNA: TGTGCCAGCAGCGGACTAGCGGCCTCCTACGAGCAGTACTTC. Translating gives CASSGLAASYEQYF.

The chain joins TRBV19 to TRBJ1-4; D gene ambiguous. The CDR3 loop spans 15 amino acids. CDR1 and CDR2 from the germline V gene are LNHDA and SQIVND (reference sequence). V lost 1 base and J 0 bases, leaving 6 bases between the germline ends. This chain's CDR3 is CASSIGPATNEKLFF. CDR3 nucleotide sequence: TGTGCCAGTAGTATAGGGCCAGCAACTAATGAAAAACTGTTTTTT. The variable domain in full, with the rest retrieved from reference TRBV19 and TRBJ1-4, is DGGITQSPKYLFRKEGQNVTLSCEQNLNHDAMYWYRQDPGQGLRLIYYSQIVNDFQKGDIAEGYSVSREKKESFPLTVTSAQKNPTAFYLCASSIGPATNEKLFFGSGTQLSVL.

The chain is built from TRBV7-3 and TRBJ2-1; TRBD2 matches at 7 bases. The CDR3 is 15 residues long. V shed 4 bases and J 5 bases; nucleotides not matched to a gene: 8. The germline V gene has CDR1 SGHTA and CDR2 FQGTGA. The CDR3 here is CASSSGLSRNNEQFF. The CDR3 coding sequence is TGTGCCAGCAGCTCGGGACTATCTAGAAACAATGAGCAGTTCTTC.

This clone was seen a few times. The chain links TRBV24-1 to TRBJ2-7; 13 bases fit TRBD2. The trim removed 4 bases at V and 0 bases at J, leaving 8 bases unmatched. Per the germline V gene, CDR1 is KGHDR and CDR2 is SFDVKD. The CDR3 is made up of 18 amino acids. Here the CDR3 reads CATSEATSGRPHSYEQYV. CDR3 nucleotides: TGTGCCACCAGTGAAGCGACTAGCGGGAGGCCCCACTCCTACGAGCAGTACGTC.